Included here is one TCR beta chain sequence, with context. Its specificity is not known. Data came from immunoSEQ multiplex PCR; TCRdb stores just in-frame clones and leaves some out. In the table there are about 120,000 clones, roughly 89% of which are singletons. The record originates from a study of OX40 agonist ivuxolimab in advanced cancers. As for the study in general: Patients achieving partial responses numbered three: one hepatocellular carcinoma case and two cutaneous melanoma cases.

General observations from the study: At 0.1 to 3.0 mg/kg and by week 6, CD4+ and CD8+ T cells in the blood had expanded clonally.

This clonotype originated in an adult with an advanced solid tumor such as melanoma, head and neck, liver or kidney cancer. The source material was CD4+ or CD8+ T cells sorted from blood, sampled in a trial of the OX40 agonist ivuxolimab.

This CDR3 reads CASSLDTSADTQYF. In DNA form, the CDR3 reads TGCGCCAGCAGCTTGGACACAAGCGCAGATACGCAGTATTTT. The V and J genes are TRBV5-1 and TRBJ2-3; D is uncertain. This CDR3 has 14 residues. V was pared by 0 bases and J by 4 bases, with 9 bases between. Germline-derived CDR1 and CDR2 are SGHRS and YFSETQ.